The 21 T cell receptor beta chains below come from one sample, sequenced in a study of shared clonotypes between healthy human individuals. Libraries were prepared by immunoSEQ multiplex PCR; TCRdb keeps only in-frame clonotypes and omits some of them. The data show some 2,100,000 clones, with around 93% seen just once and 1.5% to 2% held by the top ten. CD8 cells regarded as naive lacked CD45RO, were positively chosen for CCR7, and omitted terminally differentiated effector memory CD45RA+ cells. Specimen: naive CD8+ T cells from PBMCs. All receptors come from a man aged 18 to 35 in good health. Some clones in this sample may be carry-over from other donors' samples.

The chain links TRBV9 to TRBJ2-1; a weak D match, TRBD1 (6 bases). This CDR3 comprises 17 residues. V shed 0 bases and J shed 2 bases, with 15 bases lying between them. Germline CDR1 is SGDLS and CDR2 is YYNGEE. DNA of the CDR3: TGTGCCAGCAGCGTAGCCCAGTCGGACAGAACCTACAATGAGCAGTTCTTC. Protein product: CASSVAQSDRTYNEQFF. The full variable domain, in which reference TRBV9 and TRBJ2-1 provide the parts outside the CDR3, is DSGVTQTPKHLITATGQRVTLRCSPRSGDLSVYWYQQSLDQGLQFLIQYYNGEERAKGNILERFSAQQFPDLHSELNLSSLELGDSALYFCASSVAQSDRTYNEQFFGPGTRLTVL.

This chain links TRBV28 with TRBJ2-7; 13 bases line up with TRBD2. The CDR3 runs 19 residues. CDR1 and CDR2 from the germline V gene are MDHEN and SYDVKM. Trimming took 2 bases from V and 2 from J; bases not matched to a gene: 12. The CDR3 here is CASSLGWYQGLAGAYEQYF. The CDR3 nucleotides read TGTGCCAGCAGTTTAGGTTGGTACCAAGGACTAGCGGGAGCCTACGAGCAGTACTTC.

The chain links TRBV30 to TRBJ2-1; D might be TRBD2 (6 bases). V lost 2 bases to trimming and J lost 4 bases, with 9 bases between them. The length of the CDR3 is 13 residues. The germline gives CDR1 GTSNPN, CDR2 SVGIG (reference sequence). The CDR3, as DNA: TGTGCCTGGAGTCTAGCGTGGTACAATGAGCAGTTCTTC. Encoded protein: CAWSLAWYNEQFF.

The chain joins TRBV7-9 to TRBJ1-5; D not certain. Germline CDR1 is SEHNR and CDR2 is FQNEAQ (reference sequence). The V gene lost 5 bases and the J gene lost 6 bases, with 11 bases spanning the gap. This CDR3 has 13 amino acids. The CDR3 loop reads CASSPPYGQPQHF. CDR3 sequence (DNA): TGTGCCAGCAGCCCCCCCTACGGTCAGCCCCAGCATTTT.

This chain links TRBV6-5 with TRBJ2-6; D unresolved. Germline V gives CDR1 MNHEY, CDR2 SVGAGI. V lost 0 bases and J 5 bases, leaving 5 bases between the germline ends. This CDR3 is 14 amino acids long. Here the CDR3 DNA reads TGTGCCAGCAGTTACTCTGGCCGGGCCAACGTCCTGACTTTC. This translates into CASSYSGRANVLTF.

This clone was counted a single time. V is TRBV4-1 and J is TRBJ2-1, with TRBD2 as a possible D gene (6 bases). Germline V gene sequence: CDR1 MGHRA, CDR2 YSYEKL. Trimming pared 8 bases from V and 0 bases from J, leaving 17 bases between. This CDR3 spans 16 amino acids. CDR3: CASAMEGVTSYNEQFF. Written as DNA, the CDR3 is TGCGCCAGCGCCATGGAGGGCGTAACCTCCTACAATGAGCAGTTCTTC.

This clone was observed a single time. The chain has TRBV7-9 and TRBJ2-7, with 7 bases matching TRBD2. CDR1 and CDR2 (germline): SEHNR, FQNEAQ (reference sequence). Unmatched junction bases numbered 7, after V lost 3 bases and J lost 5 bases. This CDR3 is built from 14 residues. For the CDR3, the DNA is TGTGCCAGCAGCTTGTGGCGGGAGTTGGACGAGCAGTACTTC. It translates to CASSLWRELDEQYF. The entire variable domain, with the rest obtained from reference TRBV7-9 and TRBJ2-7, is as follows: DTGVSQNPRHKITKRGQNVTFRCDPISEHNRLYWYRQTLGQGPEFLTYFQNEAQLEKSRLLSDRFSAERPKGSFSTLEIQRTEQGDSAMYLCASSLWRELDEQYFGPGTRLTVT.

The CDR3 loop is CASSLGGSVSYNEQFF. The CDR3 coding sequence is TGTGCCAGCAGTCTAGGGGGATCCGTCTCCTACAATGAGCAGTTCTTC. The chain uses TRBV27 and TRBJ2-1; D is perhaps TRBD1 (6 bases). V shed 5 bases and J shed 0 bases, with 14 bases lying between them. There are 16 residues in the CDR3. Germline assignment: CDR1 MNHEY and CDR2 SMNVEV (reference sequence).

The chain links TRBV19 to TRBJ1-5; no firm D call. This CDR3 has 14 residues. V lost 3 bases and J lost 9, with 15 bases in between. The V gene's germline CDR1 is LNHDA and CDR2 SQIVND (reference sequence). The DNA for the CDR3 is TGTGCCAGTAGTATGCGACAAATGCATAGGCCCCAGCATTTT. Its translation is CASSMRQMHRPQHF.

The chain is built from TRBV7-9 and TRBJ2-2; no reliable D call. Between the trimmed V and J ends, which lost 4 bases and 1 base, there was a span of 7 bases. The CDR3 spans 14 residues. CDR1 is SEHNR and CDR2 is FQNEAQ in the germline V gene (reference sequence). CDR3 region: CASSSGRNTGELFF. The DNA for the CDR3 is TGTGCCAGCAGCTCCGGACGGAACACCGGGGAGCTGTTTTTT.

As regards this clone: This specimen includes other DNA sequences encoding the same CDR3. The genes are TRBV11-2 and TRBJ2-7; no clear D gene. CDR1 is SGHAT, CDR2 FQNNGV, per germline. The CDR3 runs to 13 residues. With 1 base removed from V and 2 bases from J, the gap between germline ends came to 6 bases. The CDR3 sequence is CASSLGETYEQYF. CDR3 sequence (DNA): TGTGCCAGCAGCTTAGGGGAAACCTACGAGCAGTACTTC.

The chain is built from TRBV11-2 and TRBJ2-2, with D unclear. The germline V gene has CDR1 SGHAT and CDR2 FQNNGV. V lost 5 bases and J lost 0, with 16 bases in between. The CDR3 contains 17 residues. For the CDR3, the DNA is TGTGCCAGCAGCCCCCAAGGAGTAGCCGCGAACACCGGGGAGCTGTTTTTT. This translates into CASSPQGVAANTGELFF. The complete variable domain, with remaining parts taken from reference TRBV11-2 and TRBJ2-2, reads EAGVAQSPRYKIIEKRQSVAFWCNPISGHATLYWYQQILGQGPKLLIQFQNNGVVDDSQLPKDRFSAERLKGVDSTLKIQPAKLEDSAVYLCASSPQGVAANTGELFFGEGSRLTVL.

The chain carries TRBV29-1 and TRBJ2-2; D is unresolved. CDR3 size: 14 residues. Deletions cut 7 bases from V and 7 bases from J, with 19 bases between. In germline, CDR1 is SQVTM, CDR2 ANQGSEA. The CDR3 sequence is CSGSPGPVSGELFF. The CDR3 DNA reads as TGCAGCGGATCGCCAGGACCTGTGAGCGGGGAGCTGTTTTTT.

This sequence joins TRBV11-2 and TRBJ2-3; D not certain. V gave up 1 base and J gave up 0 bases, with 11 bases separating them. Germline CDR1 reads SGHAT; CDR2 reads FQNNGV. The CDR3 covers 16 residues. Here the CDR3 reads CASSLGVGISTDTQYF. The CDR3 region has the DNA TGTGCCAGCAGCTTAGGGGTAGGCATCAGCACAGATACGCAGTATTTT. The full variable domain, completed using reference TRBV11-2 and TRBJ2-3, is EAGVAQSPRYKIIEKRQSVAFWCNPISGHATLYWYQQILGQGPKLLIQFQNNGVVDDSQLPKDRFSAERLKGVDSTLKIQPAKLEDSAVYLCASSLGVGISTDTQYFGPGTRLTVL.

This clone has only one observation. CDR3 protein: CASLEGQIRWPLHF. Here the CDR3 DNA reads TGTGCCAGCCTCGAGGGACAGATTAGATGGCCCCTCCACTTT. The chain joins TRBV2 to TRBJ1-6; 7 bases align to TRBD1. From germline, CDR1 is SNHLY and CDR2 FYNNEI. The CDR3 runs 14 residues. Trimming at V came to 8 bases and at J to 13 bases, leaving 14 bases not matched to a gene. Full variable domain (remainder filled in from reference TRBV2 and TRBJ1-6): EPEVTQTPSHQVTQMGQEVILRCVPISNHLYFYWYRQILGQKVEFLVSFYNNEISEKSEIFDDQFSVERPDGSNFTLKIRSTKLEDSAMYFCASLEGQIRWPLHFGNGTRLTVT.

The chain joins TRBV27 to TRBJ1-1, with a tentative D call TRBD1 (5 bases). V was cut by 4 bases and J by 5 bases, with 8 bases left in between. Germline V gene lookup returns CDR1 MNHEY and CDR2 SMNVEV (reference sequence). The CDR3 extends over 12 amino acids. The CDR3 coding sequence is TGTGCCAGCAGTTCCCGACAGACTGAAGCTTTCTTT. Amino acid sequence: CASSSRQTEAFF.

CDR3 DNA: TGTGCCAGCATTCTCGGGACAGAAGCTTTCTTT. Translation gives CASILGTEAFF. The rearrangement uses TRBV27 and TRBJ1-1; D is possibly TRBD1 (6 bases). CDR3 length equals 11 residues. The ends were cut back, 7 bases at V and 8 bases at J, with 11 bases in the middle. The germline gives CDR1 MNHEY, CDR2 SMNVEV (reference sequence).

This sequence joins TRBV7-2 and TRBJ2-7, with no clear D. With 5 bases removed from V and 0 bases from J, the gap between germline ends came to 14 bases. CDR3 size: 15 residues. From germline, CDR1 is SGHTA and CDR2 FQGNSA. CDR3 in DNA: TGTGCCAGCAGCCCCCGGGCTGAAAGCTCCTACGAGCAGTACTTC. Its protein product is CASSPRAESSYEQYF. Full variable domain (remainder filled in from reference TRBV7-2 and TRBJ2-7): GAGVSQSPSNKVTEKGKDVELRCDPISGHTALYWYRQSLGQGLEFLIYFQGNSAPDKSGLPSDRFSAERTGGSVSTLTIQRTQQEDSAVYLCASSPRAESSYEQYFGPGTRLTVT.

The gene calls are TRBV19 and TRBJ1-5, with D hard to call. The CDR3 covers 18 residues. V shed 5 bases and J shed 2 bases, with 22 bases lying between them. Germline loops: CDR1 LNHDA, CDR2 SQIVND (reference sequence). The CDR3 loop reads CASSPRGRPATGNQPQHF. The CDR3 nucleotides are TGTGCCAGTAGTCCTCGAGGAAGACCTGCAACTGGCAATCAGCCCCAGCATTTT.

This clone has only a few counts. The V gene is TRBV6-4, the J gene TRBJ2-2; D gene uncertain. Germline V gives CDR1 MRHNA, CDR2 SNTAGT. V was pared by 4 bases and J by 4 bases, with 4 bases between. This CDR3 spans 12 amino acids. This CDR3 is CASSAPTGELFF. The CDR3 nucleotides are TGTGCCAGCAGTGCCCCCACCGGGGAGCTGTTTTTT.

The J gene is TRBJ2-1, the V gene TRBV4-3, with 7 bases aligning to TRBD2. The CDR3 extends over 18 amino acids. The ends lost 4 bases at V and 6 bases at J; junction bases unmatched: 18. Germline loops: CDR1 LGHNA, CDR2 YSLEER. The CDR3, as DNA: TGCGCCAGCAGCCTCTCGGGAGGTGAGGGAGCACGGGGCAATGAGCAGTTCTTC. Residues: CASSLSGGEGARGNEQFF.